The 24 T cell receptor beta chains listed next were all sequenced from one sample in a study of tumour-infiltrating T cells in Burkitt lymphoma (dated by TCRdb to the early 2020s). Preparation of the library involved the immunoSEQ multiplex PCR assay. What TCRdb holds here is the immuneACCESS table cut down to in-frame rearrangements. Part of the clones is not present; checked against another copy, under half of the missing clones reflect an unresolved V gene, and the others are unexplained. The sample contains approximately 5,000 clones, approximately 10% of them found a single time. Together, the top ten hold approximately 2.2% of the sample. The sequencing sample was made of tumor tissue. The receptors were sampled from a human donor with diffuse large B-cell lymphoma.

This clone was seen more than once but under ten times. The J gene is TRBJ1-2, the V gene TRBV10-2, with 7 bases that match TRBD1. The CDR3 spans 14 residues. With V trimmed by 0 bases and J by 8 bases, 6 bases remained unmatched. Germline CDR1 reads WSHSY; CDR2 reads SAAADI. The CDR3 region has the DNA TGCGCCAGCAGTGAGTCTAAGACAGGGCAAGGCTACACCTTC. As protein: CASSESKTGQGYTF.

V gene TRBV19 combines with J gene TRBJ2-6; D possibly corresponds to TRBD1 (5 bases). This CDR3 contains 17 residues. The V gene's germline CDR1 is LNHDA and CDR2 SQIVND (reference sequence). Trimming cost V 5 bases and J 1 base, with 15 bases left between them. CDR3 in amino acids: CASSLSGIQSGANVLTF. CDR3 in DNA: TGTGCCAGTAGTCTCTCAGGGATTCAGTCTGGGGCCAACGTCCTGACTTTC.

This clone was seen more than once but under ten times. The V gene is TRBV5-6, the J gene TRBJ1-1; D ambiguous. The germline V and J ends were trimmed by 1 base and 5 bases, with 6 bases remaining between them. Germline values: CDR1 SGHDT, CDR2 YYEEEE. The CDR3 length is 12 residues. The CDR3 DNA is TGTGCCAGCAGCTTGATACAGACTGAAGCTTTCTTT. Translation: CASSLIQTEAFF.

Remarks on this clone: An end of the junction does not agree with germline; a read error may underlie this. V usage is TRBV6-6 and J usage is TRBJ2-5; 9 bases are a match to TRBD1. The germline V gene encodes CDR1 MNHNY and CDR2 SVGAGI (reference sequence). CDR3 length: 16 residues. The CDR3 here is CASSYSWTGEEETRYF. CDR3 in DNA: TGTGCCAGCAGTTACTCTTGGACAGGGGAAGAGGAGACCCGGTACTTC.

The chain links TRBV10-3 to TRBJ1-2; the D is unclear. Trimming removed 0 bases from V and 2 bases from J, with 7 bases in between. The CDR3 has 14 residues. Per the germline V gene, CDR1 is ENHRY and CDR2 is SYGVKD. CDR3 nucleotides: TGTGCCATCAGTGAGTCGAAAGCAAACTATGGCTACACCTTC. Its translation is CAISESKANYGYTF.

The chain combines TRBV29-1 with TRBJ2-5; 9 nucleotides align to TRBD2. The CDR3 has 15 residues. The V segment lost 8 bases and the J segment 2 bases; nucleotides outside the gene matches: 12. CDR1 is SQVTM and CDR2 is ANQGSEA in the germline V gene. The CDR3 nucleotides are TGCAGCAGCGGGGGGCCTGGGACAGCTCAAGAGACCCAGTACTTC. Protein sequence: CSSGGPGTAQETQYF.

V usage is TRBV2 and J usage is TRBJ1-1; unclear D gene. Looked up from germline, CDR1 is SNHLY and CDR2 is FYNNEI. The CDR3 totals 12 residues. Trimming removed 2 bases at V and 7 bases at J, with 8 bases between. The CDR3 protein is CASSEWEGEAFF. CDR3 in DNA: TGTGCCAGCAGTGAATGGGAGGGTGAAGCTTTCTTT.

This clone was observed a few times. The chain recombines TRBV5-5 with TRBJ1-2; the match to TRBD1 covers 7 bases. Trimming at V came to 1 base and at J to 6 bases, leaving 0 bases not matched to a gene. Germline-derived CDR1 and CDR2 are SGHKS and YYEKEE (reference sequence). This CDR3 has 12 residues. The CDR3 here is CASSLQGDGYTF. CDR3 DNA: TGTGCCAGCAGCTTGCAGGGGGATGGCTACACCTTC.

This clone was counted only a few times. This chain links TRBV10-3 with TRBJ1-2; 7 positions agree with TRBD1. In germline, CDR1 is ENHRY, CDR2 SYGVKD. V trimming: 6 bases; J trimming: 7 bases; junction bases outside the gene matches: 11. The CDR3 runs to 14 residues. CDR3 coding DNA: TGTGCCATCAGGGAGGGGACAGAAATTTCTGGCTACACCTTC. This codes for CAIREGTEISGYTF.

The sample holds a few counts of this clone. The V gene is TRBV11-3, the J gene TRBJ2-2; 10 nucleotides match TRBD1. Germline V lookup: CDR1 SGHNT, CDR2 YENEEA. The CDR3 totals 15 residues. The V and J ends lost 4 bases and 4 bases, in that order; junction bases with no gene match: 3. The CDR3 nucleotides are TGTGCCAGCAGCTCCCGACAGGGGGCCACCGGGGAGCTGTTTTTT. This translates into CASSSRQGATGELFF.

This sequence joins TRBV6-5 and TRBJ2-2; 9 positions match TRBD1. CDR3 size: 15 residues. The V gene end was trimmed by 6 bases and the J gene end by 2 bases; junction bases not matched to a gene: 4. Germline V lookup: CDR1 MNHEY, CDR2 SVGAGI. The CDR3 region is CASSRQGVNTGELFF. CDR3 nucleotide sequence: TGTGCCAGCAGCCGACAGGGGGTCAACACCGGGGAGCTGTTTTTT.

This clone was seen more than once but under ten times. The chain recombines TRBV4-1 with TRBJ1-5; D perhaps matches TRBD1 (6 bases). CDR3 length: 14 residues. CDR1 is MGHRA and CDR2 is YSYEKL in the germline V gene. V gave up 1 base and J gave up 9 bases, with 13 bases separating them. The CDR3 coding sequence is TGCGCCAGCAGCCAAGGGGGGGCACAGCGGCCCCAGCATTTT. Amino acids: CASSQGGAQRPQHF.

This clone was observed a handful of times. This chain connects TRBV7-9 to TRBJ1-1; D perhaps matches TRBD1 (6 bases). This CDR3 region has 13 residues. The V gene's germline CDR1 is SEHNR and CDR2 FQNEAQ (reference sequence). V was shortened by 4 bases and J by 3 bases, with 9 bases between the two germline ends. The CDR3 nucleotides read TGTGCCAGCAGCTCCCCAGGGGACACTGAAGCTTTCTTT. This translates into CASSSPGDTEAFF.

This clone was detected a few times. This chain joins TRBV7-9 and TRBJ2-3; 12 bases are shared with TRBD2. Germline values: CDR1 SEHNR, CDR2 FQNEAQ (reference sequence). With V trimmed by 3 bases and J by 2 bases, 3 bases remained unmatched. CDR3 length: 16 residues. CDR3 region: CASSLTSGGTTDTQYF. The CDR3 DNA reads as TGTGCCAGCAGCTTGACTAGCGGGGGAACCACAGATACGCAGTATTTT.

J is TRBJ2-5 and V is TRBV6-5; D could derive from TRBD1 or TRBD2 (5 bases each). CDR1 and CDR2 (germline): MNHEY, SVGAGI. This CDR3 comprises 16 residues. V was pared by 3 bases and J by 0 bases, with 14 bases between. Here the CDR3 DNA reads TGTGCCAGCAGTTATCAGGTTGGGGGTGACCAAGAGACCCAGTACTTC. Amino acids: CASSYQVGGDQETQYF.

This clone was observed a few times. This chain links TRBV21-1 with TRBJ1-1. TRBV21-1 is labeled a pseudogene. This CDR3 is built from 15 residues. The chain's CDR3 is CASSKAEGGDTEAFF. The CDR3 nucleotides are TGTGCCAGCAGCAAAGCGGAGGGGGGGGACACTGAAGCTTTCTTT.

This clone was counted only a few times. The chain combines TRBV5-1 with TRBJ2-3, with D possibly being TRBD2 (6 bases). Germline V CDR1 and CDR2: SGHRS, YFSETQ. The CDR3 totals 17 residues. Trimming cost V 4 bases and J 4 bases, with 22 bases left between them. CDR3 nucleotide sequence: TGCGCCAGCAGCCCGTCGAGGGACTCGGGCATCTCAGATACGCAGTATTTT. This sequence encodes CASSPSRDSGISDTQYF.

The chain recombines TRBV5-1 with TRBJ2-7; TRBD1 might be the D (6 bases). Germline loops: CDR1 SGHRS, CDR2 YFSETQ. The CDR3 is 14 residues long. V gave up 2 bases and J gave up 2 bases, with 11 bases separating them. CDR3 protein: CASSFTRTAYEQYF. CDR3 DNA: TGCGCCAGCAGCTTCACTAGGACAGCCTACGAGCAGTACTTC.

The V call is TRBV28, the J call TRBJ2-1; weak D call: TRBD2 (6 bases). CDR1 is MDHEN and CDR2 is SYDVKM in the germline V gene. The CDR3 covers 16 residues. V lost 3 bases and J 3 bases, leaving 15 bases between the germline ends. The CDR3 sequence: CASSFLGGGIYNEQFF. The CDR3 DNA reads TGTGCCAGCAGTTTCCTGGGAGGTGGGATCTACAATGAGCAGTTCTTC.

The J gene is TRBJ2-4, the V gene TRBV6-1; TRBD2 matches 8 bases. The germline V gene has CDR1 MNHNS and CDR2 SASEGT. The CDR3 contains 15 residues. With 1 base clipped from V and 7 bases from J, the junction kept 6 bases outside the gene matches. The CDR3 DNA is TGTGCCAGCAGTGAAGGGAGACTAGCGAGTAACATTCAGTACTTC. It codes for CASSEGRLASNIQYF.

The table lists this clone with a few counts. The CDR3 coding sequence is TGTGCCAGCAGCTTAACAAGGGACAGTCCCTACGAGCAGTACTTC. Translation gives CASSLTRDSPYEQYF. V usage is TRBV11-1 and J usage is TRBJ2-7; TRBD1 agrees at 7 bases. Germline V lookup: CDR1 SGHAT, CDR2 FQDESV (reference sequence). The V and J ends lost 2 bases and 2 bases, in that order; junction bases with no gene match: 6. The CDR3 covers 15 residues. Variable domain in full (rest from reference TRBV11-1 and TRBJ2-7): EAEVAQSPRYKITEKSQAVAFWCDPISGHATLYWYRQILGQGPELLVQFQDESVVDDSQLPKDRFSAERLKGVDSTLKIQPAELGDSAMYLCASSLTRDSPYEQYFGPGTRLTVT.

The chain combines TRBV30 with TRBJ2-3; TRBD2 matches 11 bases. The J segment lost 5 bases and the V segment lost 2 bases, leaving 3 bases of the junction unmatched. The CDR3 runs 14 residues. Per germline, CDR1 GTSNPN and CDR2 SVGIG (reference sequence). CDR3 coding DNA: TGTGCCTGGAGTACCGGGACTAGCGGAGATACGCAGTATTTT. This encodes CAWSTGTSGDTQYF.

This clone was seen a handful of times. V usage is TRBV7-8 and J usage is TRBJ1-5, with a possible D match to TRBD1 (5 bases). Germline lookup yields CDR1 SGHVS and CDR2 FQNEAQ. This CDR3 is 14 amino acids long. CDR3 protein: CAAGGTTGNQPQHF. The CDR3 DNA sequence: TGTGCGGCGGGAGGGACCACCGGCAATCAGCCCCAGCATTTT. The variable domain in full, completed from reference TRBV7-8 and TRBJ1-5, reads GAGVSQSPRYKVAKRGQDVALRCDPISGHVSLFWYQQALGQGPEFLTYFQNEAQLDKSGLPSDRFFAERPEGSVSTLKIQRTQQEDSAVYLCAAGGTTGNQPQHFGDGTRLSIL.

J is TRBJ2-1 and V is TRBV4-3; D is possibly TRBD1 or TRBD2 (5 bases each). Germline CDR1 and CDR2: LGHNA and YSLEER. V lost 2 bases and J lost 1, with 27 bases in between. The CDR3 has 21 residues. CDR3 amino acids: CASSQSPRAGPGGLSYNEQFF. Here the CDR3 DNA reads TGCGCCAGCAGCCAAAGTCCCAGGGCGGGCCCTGGAGGTTTATCCTACAATGAGCAGTTCTTC.